The entry below describes one TCR beta chain. Only a few counts were recorded for this clonotype. The antigen this receptor binds is unknown. Within one base of it there is no much larger clone, and no base qualities were kept. The sample comes from a study of chronic HIV infection and antiretroviral therapy (dated by TCRdb to between 2014 and 2017). Preparation of the library involved 5' RACE. TCRdb names Illumina MiSeq as the instrument used. TCRdb applied fastp at Q25 and MiXCR to the public reads, then kept only in-frame beta chains. CDR3 protein duplicates are merged, each entry listing the most common genes and DNA. The sample profile shows 25,000 to 35,000 distinct CDR3 sequences; around 8.6% of them were found once. The biggest ten clones account for 2% to 2.5% of the sample. Via the germline V gene, CDR1 is LGHNA and CDR2 YSLEER. There are 16 amino acids in the CDR3, from cysteine to phenylalanine inclusive. Just CDR3 DNA is preserved here, 48 bases in frame from base 1. The V and J ends are trimmed by 0 bases and 0 bases, leaving 9 bases between them.

The specimen sequenced was peripheral blood. Recombination joined TRBV4-3 with TRBJ1-3; no D gene call is confident. The receptor was isolated from an adult who had HIV and had not received antiretroviral therapy, or was an uninfected healthy control (not recorded which). In nucleotide form, the sequence is TGCGCCAGCAGCCAAGATAATGGCCTCTCTGGAAACACCATATATTTT. Translated, this gives CASSQDNGLSGNTIYF.